This entry lists 26 T cell receptor beta chains sequenced from one sample in a study of cytomegalovirus exposure and HLA in healthy donors. The PCR ran on 60 Vbeta and 13 Jbeta primers. This table comes from immunoSEQ multiplex PCR, and its TCRdb copy is limited to in-frame clones, with some not included. The sample yields roughly 88,000 clones, less than 70% seen once. The specimen sequenced was PBMCs. The source is a man over 45 in good health and CMV-seronegative.

As concerns this clone: The conserved phenylalanine or tryptophan normally closing the CDR3 is absent here, so this likely arose from a read error. This chain joins TRBV5-1 and TRBJ1-1, with TRBD1 as a possible D gene (5 bases). Germline values: CDR1 SGHRS, CDR2 YFSETQ. The V gene lost 4 bases and the J gene lost 3 bases, with 19 bases spanning the gap. This CDR3 spans 16 amino acids. The CDR3 nucleotides read TGCGCCAGCAGCACCGGTTGGGGCCCTGGGGACACTGAAGCTTTCGTT. Translation: CASSTGWGPGDTEAFV.

The chain is built from TRBV7-8 and TRBJ2-7, with D hard to call. The germline gives CDR1 SGHVS, CDR2 FQNEAQ. This CDR3 contains 11 residues. V lost 0 bases to trimming and J lost 9 bases, with 6 bases between them. CDR3 DNA sequence: TGTGCCAGCAGCTTAGCGCTCAGGCAGTACTTC. Its translation is CASSLALRQYF.

This chain connects TRBV28 to TRBJ1-4, with TRBD1 matching over 8 bases. Germline V gives CDR1 MDHEN, CDR2 SYDVKM. The CDR3 spans 14 residues. With 3 bases clipped from V and 10 bases from J, the junction kept 7 bases outside the gene matches. As DNA, the CDR3 is TGTGCCAGCAGTTTGCAGGGGGCGGATGGAAAACTGTTTTTT. Protein sequence: CASSLQGADGKLFF.

The chain couples TRBV27 to TRBJ1-4; D unclear. V was clipped by 3 bases and J by 5 bases, with 10 bases between them. The CDR3 has 14 residues. Germline values: CDR1 MNHEY, CDR2 SMNVEV (reference sequence). CDR3: CASSFTGGNEKLFF. The CDR3 DNA sequence: TGTGCCAGCAGTTTTACGGGAGGGAATGAAAAACTGTTTTTT.

This chain uses TRBV5-5 with TRBJ1-3; the D gene is possibly TRBD1 (6 bases). The CDR3 runs 15 residues. The V gene lost 3 bases and the J gene lost 7 bases, with 17 bases spanning the gap. Germline-derived CDR1 and CDR2 are SGHKS and YYEKEE (reference sequence). CDR3 in amino acids: CASSYRATSGNTIYF. For the CDR3, the DNA is TGTGCCAGCAGCTACAGGGCGACGTCAGGGAACACCATATATTTT. Full variable domain (missing parts from reference TRBV5-5 and TRBJ1-3): DAGVTQSPTHLIKTRGQQVTLRCSPISGHKSVSWYQQVLGQGPQFIFQYYEKEERGRGNFPDRFSARQFPNYSSELNVNALLLGDSALYLCASSYRATSGNTIYFGEGSWLTVV.

This chain uses TRBV28 with TRBJ1-3, with D maybe TRBD1 (5 bases). The ends were cut back, 2 bases at V and 4 bases at J, with 18 bases in the middle. This CDR3 spans 17 amino acids. Germline CDR1 reads MDHEN; CDR2 reads SYDVKM. CDR3 coding DNA: TGTGCCAGCAGTTTAGGGGGTCCGGGAGCGGGGGGAAACACCATATATTTT. As protein: CASSLGGPGAGGNTIYF.

This clone was recorded only once. V and J are TRBV6-4 and TRBJ1-1; D may be TRBD1 (5 bases). The CDR3 extends over 13 amino acids. The germline gives CDR1 MRHNA, CDR2 SNTAGT. Trimming pared 2 bases from V and 7 bases from J, leaving 11 bases between. The CDR3 DNA reads TGTGCCAGCAGTGACGAGGAGGGGAGTGAAGCTTTCTTT. This codes for CASSDEEGSEAFF.

The chain has TRBV4-1 and TRBJ2-7; no clear D. V was shortened by 7 bases and J by 4 bases, with 5 bases between the two germline ends. The germline gives CDR1 MGHRA, CDR2 YSYEKL. The CDR3 length is 10 residues. CDR3 residues: CASNGYEQYV. The DNA of the CDR3 is TGCGCCAGCAACGGGTACGAGCAGTACGTC.

This clone was seen more than once but under ten times. J is TRBJ2-1 and V is TRBV7-8; maybe TRBD2 (6 bases). The germline CDR1 and CDR2 sequences are SGHVS and FQNEAQ. Between the trimmed V and J ends, which lost 3 bases and 6 bases, there was a span of 12 bases. The CDR3 length is 14 residues. CDR3 protein: CASSLGGGSNEQFF. In DNA, the CDR3 is TGTGCCAGCAGCTTGGGTGGGGGGTCCAATGAGCAGTTCTTC.

The genes are TRBV11-1 and TRBJ2-2, with a tentative D call TRBD2 (5 bases). V shed 5 bases and J shed 4 bases, with 17 bases lying between them. Germline-derived CDR1 and CDR2 are SGHAT and FQDESV (reference sequence). CDR3 length: 16 amino acids. The CDR3 nucleotides are TGTGCCAGCAGCCCCGGGCCCGGGCTAGCCACCGGGGAGCTGTTTTTT. It translates to CASSPGPGLATGELFF.

The J gene is TRBJ2-4, the V gene TRBV28; TRBD2 is a possible D gene (6 bases). This CDR3 region has 17 residues. Germline-derived CDR1 and CDR2 are MDHEN and SYDVKM. Trimming took off 0 bases at V and 3 bases at J, with 15 bases between the two ends. CDR3 loop: CASSLWSGGSVKNIQYF. The CDR3, as DNA: TGTGCCAGCAGTTTATGGTCTGGGGGGAGCGTCAAAAACATTCAGTACTTC.

J is TRBJ1-6 and V is TRBV30; 7 bases agree with TRBD1. The CDR3 contains 14 residues. Germline V gene data show CDR1 as GTSNPN and CDR2 as SVGIG (reference sequence). The ends lost 4 bases at V and 9 bases at J; junction bases unmatched: 9. The CDR3 region has the DNA TGTGCCTGGAACTCCGGGACAGCTATTTCACCCCTCCACTTT. This sequence encodes CAWNSGTAISPLHF.

V usage is TRBV19 and J usage is TRBJ1-5, with D tentatively TRBD1 (5 bases). V lost 7 bases and J lost 8, with 21 bases in between. The V gene's germline CDR1 is LNHDA and CDR2 SQIVND (reference sequence). This CDR3 region has 15 residues. The CDR3 DNA sequence: TGTGCCAGTACCCCTTTGGGAGGGGCGGGGAAGCCCCAGCATTTT. Its protein is CASTPLGGAGKPQHF.

This chain links TRBV5-8 with TRBJ2-7; D unresolved. Germline V gives CDR1 SGHTS, CDR2 YDEGEE. The ends were cut back, 4 bases at V and 4 bases at J, with 9 bases in the middle. The CDR3 loop spans 12 amino acids. The CDR3 DNA reads as TGTGCCAGCAGCCGAGTAGTTTACGAGCAGTACTTC. It encodes CASSRVVYEQYF.

This CDR3 reads CASSFGTQNTEAFF. The CDR3 coding sequence is TGCGCCAGCAGCTTCGGGACACAGAACACTGAAGCTTTCTTT. This chain joins TRBV5-1 and TRBJ1-1, with a possible D match to TRBD1 (6 bases). There are 14 residues in the CDR3. The germline V and J ends were trimmed by 2 bases and 1 base, with 9 bases remaining between them. CDR1 is SGHRS and CDR2 is YFSETQ in the germline V gene.

This chain links TRBV4-3 with TRBJ2-1; 11 bases line up with TRBD1. This CDR3 has 16 residues. Germline-derived CDR1 and CDR2 are LGHNA and YSLEER. V lost 4 bases, J lost 10 bases, and 12 bases stayed unmatched. This CDR3 is CASSRRGQGAIREQFF. The CDR3 bases are TGCGCCAGCAGCCGGCGCGGACAGGGGGCCATCCGGGAGCAGTTCTTC.

The V gene is TRBV4-3, the J gene TRBJ1-6, with 7 positions matching TRBD1. Germline CDR1 and CDR2: LGHNA and YSLEER. After removal of 3 bases from V and 8 bases from J, the junction contained 13 bases not matched to a gene. The CDR3 covers 17 residues. The CDR3 sequence: CASSHLTGAVEDSPLHF. Written as DNA, the CDR3 is TGCGCCAGCAGCCACCTTACAGGGGCCGTCGAGGATTCACCCCTCCACTTT.

The chain recombines TRBV5-1 with TRBJ2-1, with D possibly matching TRBD1 (6 bases). Germline CDR1 reads SGHRS; CDR2 reads YFSETQ. V lost 6 bases and J lost 0, with 16 bases in between. The length of the CDR3 is 16 residues. CDR3 coding DNA: TGCGCCAGCAACCAATTTACAGGGCTCTCCTACAATGAGCAGTTCTTC. This codes for CASNQFTGLSYNEQFF. Full variable domain (missing parts from reference TRBV5-1 and TRBJ2-1): KAGVTQTPRYLIKTRGQQVTLSCSPISGHRSVSWYQQTPGQGLQFLFEYFSETQRNKGNFPGRFSGRQFSNSRSEMNVSTLELGDSALYLCASNQFTGLSYNEQFFGPGTRLTVL.

The chain combines TRBV5-6 with TRBJ2-3; 8 bases match TRBD2. Germline V CDR1 and CDR2: SGHDT, YYEEEE. This CDR3 region has 15 residues. The V and J ends lost 2 bases and 4 bases, in that order; junction bases with no gene match: 6. The CDR3 region is CASSLSGRGADTQYF. The CDR3 DNA is TGTGCCAGCAGCTTAAGCGGGAGAGGGGCAGATACGCAGTATTTT.

The V call is TRBV9, the J call TRBJ2-5, with D uncertain. The CDR3 contains 14 residues. The germline V gene encodes CDR1 SGDLS and CDR2 YYNGEE. The ends were cut back, 4 bases at V and 1 base at J, with 11 bases in the middle. The chain's CDR3 is CASSYQISQETQYF. The CDR3 nucleotides are TGTGCCAGCAGCTATCAGATTTCCCAAGAGACCCAGTACTTC.

This clone was counted a single time. The chain employs TRBV11-3 and TRBJ2-3, with 11 bases that match TRBD1. J was trimmed by 7 bases and V by 4 bases; bases with no gene match: 7. CDR1 SGHNT and CDR2 YENEEA come from the germline V gene. This CDR3 contains 15 residues. CDR3 sequence reads: CASSYPGQGVHTQYF. For the CDR3, the DNA is TGTGCCAGCAGCTATCCGGGACAGGGGGTACATACGCAGTATTTT.

This chain links TRBV4-3 with TRBJ2-7, with 10 bases that match TRBD1. J gave up 3 bases and V 4 bases, and 3 bases lay outside the gene matches. The CDR3 extends over 14 amino acids. The V gene's germline CDR1 is LGHNA and CDR2 YSLEER. DNA for the CDR3: TGCGCCAGCAGCCTCTGGACAGGGGGCTACGAGCAGTACTTC. Its protein product is CASSLWTGGYEQYF.

This clone has more than one count but fewer than ten. The J gene is TRBJ2-1, the V gene TRBV7-6; weak D call: TRBD2 (5 bases). From germline, CDR1 is SGHVS and CDR2 FNYEAQ. The CDR3 is 13 residues long. With 6 bases removed from V and 7 bases from J, the gap between germline ends came to 13 bases. CDR3 sequence reads: CASRMAGGNEQFF. CDR3 DNA sequence: TGTGCCAGCAGGATGGCAGGCGGGAATGAGCAGTTCTTC. The variable domain in full, with the rest retrieved from reference TRBV7-6 and TRBJ2-1, is GAGVSQSPRYKVTKRGQDVALRCDPISGHVSLYWYRQALGQGPEFLTYFNYEAQQDKSGLPNDRFSAERPEGSISTLTIQRTEQRDSAMYRCASRMAGGNEQFFGPGTRLTVL.

This chain connects TRBV28 to TRBJ2-5; 9 nucleotides line up with TRBD2. The V gene end was trimmed by 5 bases and the J gene end by 4 bases; junction bases not matched to a gene: 14. The length of the CDR3 is 17 residues. Germline V gene data show CDR1 as MDHEN and CDR2 as SYDVKM. The CDR3 sequence: CASSPRWSSGGVETQYF. In nucleotides, the CDR3 is TGTGCCAGCAGTCCCCGATGGAGTAGCGGGGGCGTAGAGACCCAGTACTTC.

This clone was seen a handful of times. The CDR3 sequence is CASSDRDKTEQFF. CDR3 sequence (DNA): TGTGCCAGCAGTGACAGAGACAAAACTGAGCAGTTCTTC. The V call is TRBV6-4, the J call TRBJ2-1; D is unresolved. Trimming removed 2 bases from V and 9 bases from J, with 11 bases in between. The germline V gene has CDR1 MRHNA and CDR2 SNTAGT. The CDR3 has 13 residues.

The CDR3 protein is CASSSPLRGKTQYF. The DNA for the CDR3 is TGTGCCAGCAGTTCCCCACTCAGGGGAAAGACCCAGTACTTC. The chain combines TRBV27 with TRBJ2-5; TRBD1 is a possible D gene (6 bases). The V end lost 4 bases, the J end lost 6 bases, and 15 bases lay between the germline ends. There are 14 residues in the CDR3. Germline V lookup: CDR1 MNHEY, CDR2 SMNVEV (reference sequence).